This T cell receptor beta chain comes out of a study of identical twins. CDR3 size: 11 residues. Trimming removed 8 bases at V and 8 bases at J, with 12 bases between. CDR1 MDHEN and CDR2 SYDVKM come from the germline V gene. In TCRdb, the 5' RACE reads were re-called with MiXCR into one record per CDR3 protein. The sample has 400,000 to 550,000 distinct CDR3 sequences, roughly an eighth seen once. This sample was also put to use in a study of yellow fever vaccine responses in identical twins.

The sample was CD4+ T cells sorted from blood. The gene calls are TRBV28 and TRBJ1-1, with D possibly matching TRBD1 (5 bases). This receptor was taken from a woman between 18 and 29 years old in good health. This chain's CDR3 is CASGNRGEAFF. The CDR3 nucleotides read TGTGCCAGCGGGAATCGGGGGGAAGCTTTCTTT. Drawing the rest from reference TRBV28 and TRBJ1-1, the complete variable domain is DVKVTQSSRYLVKRTGEKVFLECVQDMDHENMFWYRQDPGLGLRLIYFSYDVKMKEKGDIPEGYSVSREKKERFSLILESASTNQTSMYLCASGNRGEAFFGQGTRLTVV.